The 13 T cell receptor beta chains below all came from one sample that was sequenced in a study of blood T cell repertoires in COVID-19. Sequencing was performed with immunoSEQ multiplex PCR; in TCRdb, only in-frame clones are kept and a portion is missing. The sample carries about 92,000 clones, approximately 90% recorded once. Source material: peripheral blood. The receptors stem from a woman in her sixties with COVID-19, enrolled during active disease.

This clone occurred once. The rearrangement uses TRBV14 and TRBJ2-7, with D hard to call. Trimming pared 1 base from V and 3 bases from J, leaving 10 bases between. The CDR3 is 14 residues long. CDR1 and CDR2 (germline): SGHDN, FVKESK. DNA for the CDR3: TGTGCCAGCAGCCAAGCCGTAGATTTCTACGAGCAGTACTTC. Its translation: CASSQAVDFYEQYF. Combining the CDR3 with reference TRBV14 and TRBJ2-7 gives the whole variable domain EAGVTQFPSHSVIEKGQTVTLRCDPISGHDNLYWYRRVMGKEIKFLLHFVKESKQDESGMPNNRFLAERTGGTYSTLKVQPAELEDSGVYFCASSQAVDFYEQYFGPGTRLTVT.

CDR3 sequence (DNA): TGTGCCAGCAGCTTAGCCGGGACTAGCGGGGGGTCGAAGACCCAGTACTTC. It specifies CASSLAGTSGGSKTQYF. This sequence joins TRBV7-2 and TRBJ2-5; TRBD2 aligns across 15 bases. The CDR3 spans 17 residues. Germline V gene data show CDR1 as SGHTA and CDR2 as FQGNSA. V was pared by 0 bases and J by 6 bases, with 5 bases of the junction left unmatched.

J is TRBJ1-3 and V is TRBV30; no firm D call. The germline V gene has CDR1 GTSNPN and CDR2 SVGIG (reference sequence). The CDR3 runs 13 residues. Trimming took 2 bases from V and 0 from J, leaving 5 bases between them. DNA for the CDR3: TGTGCCTGGAGTACAAGCTCTGGAAACACCATATATTTT. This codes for CAWSTSSGNTIYF.

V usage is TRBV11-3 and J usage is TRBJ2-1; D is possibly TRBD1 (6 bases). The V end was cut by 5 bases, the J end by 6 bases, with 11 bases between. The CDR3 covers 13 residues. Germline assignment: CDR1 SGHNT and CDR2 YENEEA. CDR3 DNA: TGTGCCAGCAGCCCAGGGGCCAGCAATGAGCAGTTCTTC. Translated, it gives CASSPGASNEQFF.

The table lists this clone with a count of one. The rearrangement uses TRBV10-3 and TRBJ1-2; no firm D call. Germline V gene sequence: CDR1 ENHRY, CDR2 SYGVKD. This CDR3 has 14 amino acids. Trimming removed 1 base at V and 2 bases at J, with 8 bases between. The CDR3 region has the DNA TGTGCCATCAGTGAGTACAGTTCAAACTATGGCTACACCTTC. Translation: CAISEYSSNYGYTF.

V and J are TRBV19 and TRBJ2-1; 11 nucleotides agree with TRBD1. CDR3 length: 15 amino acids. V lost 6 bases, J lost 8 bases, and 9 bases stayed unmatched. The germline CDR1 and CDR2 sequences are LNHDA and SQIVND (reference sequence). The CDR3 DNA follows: TGTGCCAGTAGAACCGGGACAGGGGGTAACCATGAGCAGTTCTTC. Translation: CASRTGTGGNHEQFF.

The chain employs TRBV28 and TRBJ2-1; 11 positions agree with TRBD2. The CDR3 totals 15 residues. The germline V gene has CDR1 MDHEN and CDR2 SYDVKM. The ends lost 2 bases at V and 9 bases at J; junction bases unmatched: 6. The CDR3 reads CASSLASGGSLEQFF. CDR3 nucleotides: TGTGCCAGCAGTTTAGCTAGCGGGGGGTCTCTTGAGCAGTTCTTC.

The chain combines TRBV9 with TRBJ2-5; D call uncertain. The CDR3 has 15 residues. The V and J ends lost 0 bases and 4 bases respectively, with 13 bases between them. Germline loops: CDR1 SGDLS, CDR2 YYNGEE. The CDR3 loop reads CASSVGSSNRETQYF. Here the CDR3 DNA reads TGTGCCAGCAGCGTAGGGAGTAGCAATCGAGAGACCCAGTACTTC.

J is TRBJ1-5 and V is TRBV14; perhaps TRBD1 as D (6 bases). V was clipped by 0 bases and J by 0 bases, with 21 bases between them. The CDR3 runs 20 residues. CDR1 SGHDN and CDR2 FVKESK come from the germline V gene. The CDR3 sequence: CASSQESRTAIFYSNQPQHF. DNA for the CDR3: TGTGCCAGCAGCCAAGAGTCTAGGACAGCGATATTTTATAGCAATCAGCCCCAGCATTTT.

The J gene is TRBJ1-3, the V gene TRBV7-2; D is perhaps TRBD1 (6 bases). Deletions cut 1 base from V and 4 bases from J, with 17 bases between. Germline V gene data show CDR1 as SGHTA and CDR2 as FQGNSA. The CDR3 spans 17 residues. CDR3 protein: CASSLVRDTGLGNTIYF. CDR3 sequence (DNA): TGTGCCAGCAGCTTAGTGAGGGACACCGGCCTCGGAAACACCATATATTTT.

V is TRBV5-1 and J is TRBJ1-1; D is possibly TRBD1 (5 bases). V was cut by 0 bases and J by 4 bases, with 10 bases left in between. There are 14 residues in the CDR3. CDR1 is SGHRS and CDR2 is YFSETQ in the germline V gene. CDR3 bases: TGCGCCAGCAGCTTGGAACGTAGGGGCACTGAAGCTTTCTTT. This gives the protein CASSLERRGTEAFF.

The CDR3 reads CASSQARDRGEKLFF. For the CDR3, the DNA is TGCGCCAGCAGCCAAGCCCGGGACAGGGGTGAAAAACTGTTTTTT. The chain links TRBV4-3 to TRBJ1-4; TRBD1 matches 10 bases. Germline-derived CDR1 and CDR2 are LGHNA and YSLEER. The CDR3 contains 15 residues. V lost 1 base, J lost 7 bases, and 3 bases stayed unmatched.

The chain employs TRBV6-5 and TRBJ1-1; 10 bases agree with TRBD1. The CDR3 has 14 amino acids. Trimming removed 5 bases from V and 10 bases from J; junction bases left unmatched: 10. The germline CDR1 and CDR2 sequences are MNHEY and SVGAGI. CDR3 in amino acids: CASSPTGGRVLAFF. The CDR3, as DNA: TGTGCCAGCAGTCCGACAGGGGGCAGGGTTTTAGCTTTCTTT.